This entry lists 23 T cell receptor beta chains sequenced from one sample in a study of Graves' ophthalmopathy and Graves' hyperthyroidism. Amplification targeted the TCR beta CDR3 regions, with RNA transcripts as the source material. RT-PCR was first run with HTBI primers, then multiplex PCR in a second round. TCRdb recomputed calls from the multiplex PCR reads with MiXCR, one row per CDR3 protein. The sample lists about 550,000 distinct CDR3 sequences, about two fifths occurring once. The sequencing input was peripheral blood or thyroid tissue (not recorded which). These receptors were taken from an adult man with Graves' hyperthyroidism.

Details on this clonotype: A much larger clone differs by one base, so this may be a read error. The chain couples TRBV5-4 to TRBJ1-1, with a possible D match to TRBD1 (5 bases). CDR1 is SGHNT, CDR2 YYREEE, per germline (reference sequence). The CDR3 runs 15 residues. The germline V and J ends were trimmed by 2 bases and 4 bases, with 15 bases remaining between them. The CDR3, as DNA: TGTGCCAGCAGCTTCTTAGGACAACCGAGCACTGAAGCTTTCTTT. It encodes CASSFLGQPSTEAFF.

This clonotype was seen only once. The chain carries TRBV29-1 and TRBJ1-1; tentative D call: TRBD1 (5 bases). Germline V gives CDR1 SQVTM, CDR2 ANQGSEA. The V end lost 8 bases, the J end lost 0 bases, and 13 bases lay between the germline ends. The CDR3 is 13 amino acids. CDR3 coding DNA: TGCAGCTTGGTGGGGGGGATGAACACTGAAGCTTTCTTT. Its protein product is CSLVGGMNTEAFF.

This clonotype has just a few counts. This rearrangement joins TRBV18 to TRBJ1-4; 8 bases match TRBD1. Trimming removed 5 bases from V and 6 bases from J; junction bases left unmatched: 5. The CDR3 is 14 residues long. The V gene's germline CDR1 is KGHSH and CDR2 LQKENI. The CDR3 loop is CASSADRVYEKLFF. In nucleotides, the CDR3 is TGTGCCAGCTCAGCGGACAGGGTGTATGAAAAACTGTTTTTT.

The CDR3 nucleotides are TGTGCCAGCAGCTTTGCCTACATTGTACAGGGAGGAGGCTACACCTTC. Protein: CASSFAYIVQGGGYTF. The chain couples TRBV28 to TRBJ1-2; TRBD1 is a possible D gene (6 bases). The CDR3 runs 16 residues. V was pared by 6 bases and J by 8 bases, with 25 bases between. The germline V gene encodes CDR1 MDHEN and CDR2 SYDVKM.

The chain combines TRBV24-1 with TRBJ2-7, with D tentatively TRBD1 (5 bases). The J call is in doubt because the DNA end fits TRBJ2-1 better. The CDR3 spans 14 residues. The germline gives CDR1 KGHDR, CDR2 SFDVKD. The CDR3 DNA reads TGTGCCACCAGTGATAGGGGCGCCGGAAATGAGCAGTTCTTC. Translated, it gives CATSDRGAGNEQFF.

The chain uses TRBV19 and TRBJ2-5, with D tentatively TRBD1 (6 bases). V was pared by 6 bases and J by 1 base, with 9 bases between. The CDR3 totals 13 residues. Germline loops: CDR1 LNHDA, CDR2 SQIVND (reference sequence). CDR3 residues: CASRVRGQETQYF. In DNA, the CDR3 is TGTGCCAGTAGGGTCAGGGGCCAAGAGACCCAGTACTTC.

Many counts were recorded for this clonotype. The chain combines TRBV20-1 with TRBJ1-2; possibly TRBD1 for D (6 bases). CDR1 is DFQATT, CDR2 SNEGSKA, per germline (reference sequence). V shed 2 bases and J shed 8 bases, with 12 bases lying between them. The CDR3 is 12 residues long. The CDR3 nucleotides are TGCAGTGCTAGACAGGGGCGAGAAGGCTACACCTTC. This gives the protein CSARQGREGYTF.

There are many counts of this clonotype. The rearrangement joins TRBV6-6 to TRBJ2-7, with D unresolved. The CDR3 is 12 residues long. CDR1 MNHNY and CDR2 SVGAGI come from the germline V gene (reference sequence). V gave up 4 bases and J gave up 6 bases, with 10 bases separating them. CDR3 in DNA: TGTGCCAGCAGTTCCTTCGCCGGCGAGCAGTACTTC. Encoded protein: CASSSFAGEQYF.

This clonotype is labeled as medium-sized. The V call is TRBV11-2, the J call TRBJ2-5; 9 bases are shared with TRBD2. Unmatched junction bases numbered 15, after V lost 5 bases and J lost 5 bases. The germline CDR1 and CDR2 sequences are SGHAT and FQNNGV. The CDR3 has 17 residues. CDR3 coding DNA: TGTGCCAGCAGCCCCTCTAGGGCTAGCGGGGAGCGGGAGACCCAGTACTTC. Translation gives CASSPSRASGERETQYF.

This clonotype was observed many times. This rearrangement joins TRBV4-2 to TRBJ2-7, with TRBD1 matching over 8 bases. With 1 base clipped from V and 5 bases from J, the junction kept 7 bases outside the gene matches. The germline gives CDR1 LGHNA, CDR2 YNFKEQ. The CDR3 consists of 15 residues. In DNA, the CDR3 is TGTGCCAGCAGCCAAGCGGTGGGACAGGTAAACGAGCAGTACTTC. Protein sequence: CASSQAVGQVNEQYF.

In its sample, this clonotype was seen many times. This chain joins TRBV2 and TRBJ1-1; D ambiguous. V was cut by 4 bases and J by 7 bases, with 16 bases left in between. The CDR3 sequence is 14 residues long. Germline lookup yields CDR1 SNHLY and CDR2 FYNNEI. The CDR3 DNA reads as TGTGCCAGCAGTGGAGGAGAGGGAGACGGTGAAGCTTTCTTT. It codes for CASSGGEGDGEAFF.

The chain couples TRBV19 to TRBJ1-1; TRBD1 is a possible D gene (6 bases). CDR3 length: 16 residues. V lost 0 bases, J lost 4 bases, and 15 bases lay in between. CDR1 is LNHDA, CDR2 SQIVND, per germline (reference sequence). The CDR3 sequence: CASSIDLGQIGTEAFF. CDR3 coding DNA: TGTGCCAGTAGTATAGATCTCGGACAGATAGGCACTGAAGCTTTCTTT.

This clonotype was seen many times. This chain uses TRBV5-1 with TRBJ1-6; D ambiguous. From germline, CDR1 is SGHRS and CDR2 YFSETQ. The germline V and J ends were trimmed by 6 bases and 0 bases, with 10 bases remaining between them. The CDR3 extends over 15 amino acids. In nucleotides, the CDR3 is TGCGCCAGCAAGTATTCCAGCTCCTATAATTCACCCCTCCACTTT. Amino acid sequence: CASKYSSSYNSPLHF.

The gene calls are TRBV20-1 and TRBJ2-1, with TRBD2 matching over 10 bases. V shed 1 base and J 6 bases; nucleotides not matched to a gene: 12. CDR1 and CDR2 from the germline V gene are DFQATT and SNEGSKA (reference sequence). CDR3 length: 17 amino acids. The CDR3 DNA reads as TGCAGTGCTAGAGGATTTCTAGCGGGAGCCCAAGGCAATGAGCAGTTCTTC. Amino acids: CSARGFLAGAQGNEQFF.

This clonotype occurred many times. This rearrangement joins TRBV7-2 to TRBJ2-7, with D tentatively TRBD1 (6 bases). Trimming stripped 3 bases from V and 6 bases from J, with 12 bases between. Germline loops: CDR1 SGHTA, CDR2 FQGNSA. This CDR3 has 13 amino acids. The DNA for the CDR3 is TGTGCCAGCAGCTTCGACAGGTCTGCCGAGCAGTACTTC. Amino acid sequence: CASSFDRSAEQYF.

This clonotype was counted ten times or more. This sequence joins TRBV14 and TRBJ2-7; 12 bases line up with TRBD2. The CDR3 runs to 15 residues. Germline V gene lookup returns CDR1 SGHDN and CDR2 FVKESK. J was trimmed by 6 bases and V by 5 bases; bases with no gene match: 8. For the CDR3, the DNA is TGTGCCAGCAGCGCCGGACTAGCGGGGAGCCGCGAGCAGTACTTC. It encodes CASSAGLAGSREQYF. Looking up the rest from reference TRBV14 and TRBJ2-7 gives the full variable domain: EAGVTQFPSHSVIEKGQTVTLRCDPISGHDNLYWYRRVMGKEIKFLLHFVKESKQDESGMPNNRFLAERTGGTYSTLKVQPAELEDSGVYFCASSAGLAGSREQYFGPGTRLTVT.

This clonotype was seen repeatedly, ten times or more. The chain has TRBV5-1 and TRBJ1-4; possibly TRBD1 for D (5 bases). The CDR3 spans 15 residues. Germline CDR1 and CDR2: SGHRS and YFSETQ. V shed 4 bases and J shed 8 bases, with 18 bases lying between them. The CDR3 DNA sequence: TGCGCCAGCAGCGAAACAGGAAGCAGGGAGGAAAAACTGTTTTTT. Translating it yields CASSETGSREEKLFF. Based on the CDR3 plus reference TRBV5-1 and TRBJ1-4, the full variable domain is KAGVTQTPRYLIKTRGQQVTLSCSPISGHRSVSWYQQTPGQGLQFLFEYFSETQRNKGNFPGRFSGRQFSNSRSEMNVSTLELGDSALYLCASSETGSREEKLFFGSGTQLSVL.

There are many counts of this clonotype. J is TRBJ1-6 and V is TRBV6-5; D is perhaps TRBD1 (6 bases). The length of the CDR3 is 14 residues. In germline, CDR1 is MNHEY, CDR2 SVGAGI. Trimming left V 6 bases short and J 9 bases short, with 15 bases between. The CDR3 coding sequence is TGTGCCAGCAGCCAACAGGGACGGGCTTCACCCCTCCACTTT. Translating gives CASSQQGRASPLHF.

V usage is TRBV9 and J usage is TRBJ2-5; maybe TRBD2 (5 bases). Judging by the DNA end, TRBJ2-1 fits better; the J call may be wrong. This CDR3 is 13 amino acids long. Germline CDR1 is SGDLS and CDR2 is YYNGEE. The CDR3 DNA sequence: TGTGCCAGCAGGGGTGGGAGTGGGGATGAGCAGTTCTTC. Translation: CASRGGSGDEQFF.

The sample holds a few counts of this clonotype. The genes are TRBV5-1 and TRBJ1-1, with D uncertain. V was pared by 7 bases and J by 0 bases, with 7 bases between. This CDR3 is built from 12 residues. Germline assignment: CDR1 SGHRS and CDR2 YFSETQ. The CDR3 loop reads CASGYMNTEAFF. The CDR3 region has the DNA TGCGCCAGCGGATACATGAACACTGAAGCTTTCTTT.

This clonotype was detected many times. The gene calls are TRBV10-1 and TRBJ2-5; D remains unclear. The V and J ends lost 4 bases and 3 bases respectively, with 12 bases between them. Germline V gives CDR1 WNHNN, CDR2 SYGVQD (reference sequence). The CDR3 runs to 14 residues. In DNA form, the CDR3 reads TGCGCCAGCAGTGCCCGGCCGATTGAAGAGACCCAGTACTTC. The encoded protein is CASSARPIEETQYF.

This clonotype was counted a few times. Given a much more abundant clone one base away, this may be a read error. CDR3 nucleotide sequence: TGCAGTGCTAGAGAGGGTTCGGGAGTTGGGGCCCAGTACTTC. Its translation: CSAREGSGVGAQYF. The genes are TRBV20-1 and TRBJ2-5, with D perhaps TRBD2 (6 bases). The CDR3 spans 14 residues. Germline assignment: CDR1 DFQATT and CDR2 SNEGSKA (reference sequence). Trimming stripped 0 bases from V and 9 bases from J, with 17 bases between.

This clonotype was picked up a small number of times. The chain recombines TRBV29-1 with TRBJ2-3, with 9 bases lining up with TRBD2. Per germline, CDR1 SQVTM and CDR2 ANQGSEA. The V gene end was trimmed by 1 base and the J gene end by 6 bases; junction bases not matched to a gene: 17. The CDR3 consists of 18 residues. CDR3 coding DNA: TGCAGCGTTGAAGGCGGGCTTGGGGCGCGGGAGGGCCTGGATACGCAGTATTTT. Its translation is CSVEGGLGAREGLDTQYF.